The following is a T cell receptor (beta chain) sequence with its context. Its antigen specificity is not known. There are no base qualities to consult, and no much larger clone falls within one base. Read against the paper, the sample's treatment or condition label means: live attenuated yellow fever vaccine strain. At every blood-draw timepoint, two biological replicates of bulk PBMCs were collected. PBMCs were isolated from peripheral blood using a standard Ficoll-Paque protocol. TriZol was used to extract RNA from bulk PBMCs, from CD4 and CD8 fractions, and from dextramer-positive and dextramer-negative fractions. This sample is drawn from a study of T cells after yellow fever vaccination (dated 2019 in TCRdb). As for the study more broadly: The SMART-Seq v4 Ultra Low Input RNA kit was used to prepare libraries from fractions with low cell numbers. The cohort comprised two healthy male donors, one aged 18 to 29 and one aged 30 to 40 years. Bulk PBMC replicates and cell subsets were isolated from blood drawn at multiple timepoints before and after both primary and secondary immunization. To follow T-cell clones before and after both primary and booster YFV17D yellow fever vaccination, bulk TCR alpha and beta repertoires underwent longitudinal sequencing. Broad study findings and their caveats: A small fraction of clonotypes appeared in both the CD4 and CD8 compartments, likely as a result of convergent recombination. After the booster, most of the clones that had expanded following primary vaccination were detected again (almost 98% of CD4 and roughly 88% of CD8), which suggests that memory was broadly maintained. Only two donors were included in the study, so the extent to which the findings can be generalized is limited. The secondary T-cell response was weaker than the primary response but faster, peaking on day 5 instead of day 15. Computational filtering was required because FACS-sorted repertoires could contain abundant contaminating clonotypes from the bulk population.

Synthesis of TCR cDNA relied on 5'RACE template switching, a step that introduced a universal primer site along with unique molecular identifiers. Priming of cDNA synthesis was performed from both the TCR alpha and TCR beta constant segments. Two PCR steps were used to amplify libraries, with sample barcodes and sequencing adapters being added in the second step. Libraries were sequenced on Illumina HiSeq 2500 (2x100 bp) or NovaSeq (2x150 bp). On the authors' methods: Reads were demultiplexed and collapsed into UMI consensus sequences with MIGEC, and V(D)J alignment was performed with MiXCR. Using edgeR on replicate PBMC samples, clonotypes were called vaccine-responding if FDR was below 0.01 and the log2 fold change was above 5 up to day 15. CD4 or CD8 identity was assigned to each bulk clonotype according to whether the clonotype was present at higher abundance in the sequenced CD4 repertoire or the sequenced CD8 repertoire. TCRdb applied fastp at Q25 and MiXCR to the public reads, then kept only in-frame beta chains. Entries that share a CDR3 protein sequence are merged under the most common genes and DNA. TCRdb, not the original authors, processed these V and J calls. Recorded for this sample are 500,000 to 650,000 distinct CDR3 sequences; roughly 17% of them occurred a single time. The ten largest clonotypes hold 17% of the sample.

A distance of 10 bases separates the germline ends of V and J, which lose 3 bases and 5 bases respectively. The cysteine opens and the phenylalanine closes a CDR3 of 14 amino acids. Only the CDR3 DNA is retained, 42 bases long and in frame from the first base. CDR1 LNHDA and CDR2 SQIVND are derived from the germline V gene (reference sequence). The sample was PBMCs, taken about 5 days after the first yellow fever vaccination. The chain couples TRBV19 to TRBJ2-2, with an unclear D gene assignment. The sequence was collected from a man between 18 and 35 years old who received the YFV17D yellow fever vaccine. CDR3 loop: CASSMAARTGELFF. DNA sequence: TGTGCCAGTAGTATGGCGGCGCGAACCGGGGAGCTGTTTTTT.